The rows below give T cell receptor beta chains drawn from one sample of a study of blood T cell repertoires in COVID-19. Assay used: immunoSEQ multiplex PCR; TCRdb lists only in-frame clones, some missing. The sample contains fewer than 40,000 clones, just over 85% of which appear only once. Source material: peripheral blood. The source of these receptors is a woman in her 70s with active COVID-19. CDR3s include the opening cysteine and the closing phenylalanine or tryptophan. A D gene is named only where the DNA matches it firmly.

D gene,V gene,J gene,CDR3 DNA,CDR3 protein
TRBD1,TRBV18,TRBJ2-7,TGTGCCAGCTCACCACTCCGGGACAGGGCCTACGAGCAGTACTTC,CASSPLRDRAYEQYF
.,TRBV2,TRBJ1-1,TGTGCCAGCACCAGCAGGAATATGAACACTGAAGCTTTCTTT,CASTSRNMNTEAFF
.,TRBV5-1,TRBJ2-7,TGCGCCAGCAGACCCGGGACTCTCCCTACGGAGCAGTACTTC,CASRPGTLPTEQYF
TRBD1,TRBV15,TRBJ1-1,TGTGCCACCAGCACCCATGAGGACAGGTCCCCTGAAGCTTTCTTT,CATSTHEDRSPEAFF
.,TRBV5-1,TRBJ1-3,TGCGCCAGCAGCGACCGTGGAGGCTCTGGAAACACCATATATTTT,CASSDRGGSGNTIYF
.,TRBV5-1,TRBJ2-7,TGCGCCAGCAGCTTGGCCGGGCAGGGTTCCAACGAGCAGTACTTC,CASSLAGQGSNEQYF
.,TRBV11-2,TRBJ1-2,TGTGCCAGCAGCTCCGGGGGGGGCTATGGCTACACCTTC,CASSSGGGYGYTF
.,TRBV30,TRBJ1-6,TGTGCCTGGAGGGCGGGTTCGAGCTCCTATAATTCACCCCTCCACTTT,CAWRAGSSSYNSPLHF
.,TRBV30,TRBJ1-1,TGTGCCTGGGGGGGGCTCCCTGGGACTGAAGCTTTCTTT,CAWGGLPGTEAFF
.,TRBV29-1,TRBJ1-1,TGCAGCGTTTTCGGGACTGAGAACACTGAAGCTTTCTTT,CSVFGTENTEAFF
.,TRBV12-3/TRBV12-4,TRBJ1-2,TGTGCCAGCAGTTTAGGAGGAGGGCCCCTGAGCACCTTC,CASSLGGGPLSTF
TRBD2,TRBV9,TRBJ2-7,TGTGCCAGCAGCGCTTCGGCATGGGACTTGGGGGGGAACGAGCAGTACTTC,CASSASAWDLGGNEQYF
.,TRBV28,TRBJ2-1,TGTGCCAGCAGTTTTACAGGGAGCGGTGAGCAGTTCTTC,CASSFTGSGEQFF
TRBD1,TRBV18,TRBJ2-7,TGTGCCAGCTCACCTGGGACAGGGAAGGACGAGCAGTACTTC,CASSPGTGKDEQYF
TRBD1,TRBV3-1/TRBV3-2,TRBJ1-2,TGTGCCAGCAGCCAAGGACAGGGATTGAGCTACACCTTC,CASSQGQGLSYTF
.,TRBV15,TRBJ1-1,TGTGCCACCAGCGGGGCACAGGTGTCGAACACTGAAGCTTTCTTT,CATSGAQVSNTEAFF